The following is a T cell receptor (beta chain) sequence with its context. The antigen is unknown. These data belong to a study of T cell repertoires in cytomegalovirus infection. Findings and limits, study-wide: In two of eight donors, the top clonotype was HLA-C-restricted CMV-specific.

The CDR3 has 17 amino acids. Trimming took off 5 bases at V and 6 bases at J, with 20 bases between the two ends. The V gene's germline CDR1 is MNHEY and CDR2 SVGAGI. TCRdb called the reads again in MiXCR, with one record for every CDR3 protein. This sample carries 250,000 or so distinct CDR3 sequences, about 15% of them seen once, and the ten largest clones take roughly 45%. This receptor was identified in a human donor in good health (CMV status not recorded). Some clones in this sample may be carry-over from other donors' samples. The material sequenced was CD8+ T cells from PBMCs. The V call is TRBV6-5, the J call TRBJ2-6; weak D call: TRBD1 (5 bases). CDR3 region: CASSPRQSFLEANVLTF. The CDR3 nucleotides read TGTGCCAGCAGTCCGCGACAGAGTTTCTTGGAGGCCAACGTCCTGACTTTC.